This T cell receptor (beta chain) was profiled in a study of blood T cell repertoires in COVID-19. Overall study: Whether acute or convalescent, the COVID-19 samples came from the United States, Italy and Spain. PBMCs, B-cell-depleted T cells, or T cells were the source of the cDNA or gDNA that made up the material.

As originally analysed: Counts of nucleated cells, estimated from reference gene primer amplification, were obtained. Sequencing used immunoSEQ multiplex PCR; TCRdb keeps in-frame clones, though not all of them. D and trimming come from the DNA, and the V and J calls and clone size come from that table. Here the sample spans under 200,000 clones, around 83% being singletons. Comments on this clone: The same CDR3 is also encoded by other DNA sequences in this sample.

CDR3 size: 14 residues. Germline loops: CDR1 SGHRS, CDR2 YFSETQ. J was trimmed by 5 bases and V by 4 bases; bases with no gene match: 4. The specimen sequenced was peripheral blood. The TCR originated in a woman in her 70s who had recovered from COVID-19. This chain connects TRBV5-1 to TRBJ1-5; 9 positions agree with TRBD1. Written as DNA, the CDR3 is TGCGCCAGCAGCCCGGACAGGGGCGATCAGCCCCAGCATTTT. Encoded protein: CASSPDRGDQPQHF. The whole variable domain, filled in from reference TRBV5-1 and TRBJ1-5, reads KAGVTQTPRYLIKTRGQQVTLSCSPISGHRSVSWYQQTPGQGLQFLFEYFSETQRNKGNFPGRFSGRQFSNSRSEMNVSTLELGDSALYLCASSPDRGDQPQHFGDGTRLSIL.